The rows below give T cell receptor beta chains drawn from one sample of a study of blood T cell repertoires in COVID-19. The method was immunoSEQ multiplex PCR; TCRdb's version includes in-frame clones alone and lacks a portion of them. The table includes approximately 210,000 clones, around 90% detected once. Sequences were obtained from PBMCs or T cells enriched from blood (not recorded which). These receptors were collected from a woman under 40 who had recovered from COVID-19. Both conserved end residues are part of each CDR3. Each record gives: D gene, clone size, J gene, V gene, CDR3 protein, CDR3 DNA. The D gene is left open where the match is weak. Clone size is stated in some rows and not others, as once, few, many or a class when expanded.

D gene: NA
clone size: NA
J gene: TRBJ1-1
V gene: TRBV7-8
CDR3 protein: CASSPRMPGDVTEAFF
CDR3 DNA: TGTGCCAGCAGCCCGAGAATGCCAGGGGATGTCACTGAAGCTTTCTTT

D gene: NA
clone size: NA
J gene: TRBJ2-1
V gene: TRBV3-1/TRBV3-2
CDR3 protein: CASSQDAGSYNEQFF
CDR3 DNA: TGTGCCAGCAGCCAAGACGCGGGATCCTACAATGAGCAGTTCTTC

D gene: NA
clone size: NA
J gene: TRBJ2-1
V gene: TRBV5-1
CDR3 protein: CASSLGGNEQFF
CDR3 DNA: TGCGCCAGCAGCTTAGGCGGGAATGAGCAGTTCTTC

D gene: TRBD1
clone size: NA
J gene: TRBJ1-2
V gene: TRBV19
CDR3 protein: CASRTGRGYGYTF
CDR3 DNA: TGTGCCAGTAGGACTGGCAGGGGGTATGGCTACACCTTC

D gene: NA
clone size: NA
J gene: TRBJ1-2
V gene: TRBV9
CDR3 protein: CASSPPGGSNYGYTF
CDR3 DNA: TGTGCCAGCAGCCCCCCTGGGGGCTCTAACTATGGCTACACCTTC

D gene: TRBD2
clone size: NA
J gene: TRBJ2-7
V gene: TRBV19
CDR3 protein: CASSASGSMTYEQYF
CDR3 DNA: TGTGCCAGTAGTGCTAGCGGGAGCATGACCTACGAGCAGTACTTC

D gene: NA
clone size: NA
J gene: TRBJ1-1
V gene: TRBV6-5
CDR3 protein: CASSREYGGGTEAFF
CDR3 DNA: TGTGCCAGCAGCCGGGAGTACGGTGGGGGCACTGAAGCTTTCTTT

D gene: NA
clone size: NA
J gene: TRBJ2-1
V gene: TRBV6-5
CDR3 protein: CASSYSTLVDNEQFF
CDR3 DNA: TGTGCCAGCAGTTACTCGACTCTCGTCGACAATGAGCAGTTCTTC

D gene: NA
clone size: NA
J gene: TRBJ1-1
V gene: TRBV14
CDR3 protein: CASRQGGGTEAFF
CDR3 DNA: TGTGCCAGCAGACAGGGAGGGGGCACTGAAGCTTTCTTT

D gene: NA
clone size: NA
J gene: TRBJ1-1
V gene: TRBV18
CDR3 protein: CASSPIRVNTEAFF
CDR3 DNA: TGTGCCAGCTCACCCATCAGGGTGAACACTGAAGCTTTCTTT

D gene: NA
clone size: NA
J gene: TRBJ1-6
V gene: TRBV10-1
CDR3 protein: CASRNRQSSYNSPLHF
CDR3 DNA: TGCGCCAGCAGGAATCGACAAAGCTCCTATAATTCACCCCTCCACTTT

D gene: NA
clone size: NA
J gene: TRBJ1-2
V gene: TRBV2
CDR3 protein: CASSEGDKGYGYTF
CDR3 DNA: TGTGCCAGCAGTGAAGGCGACAAGGGGTATGGCTACACCTTC

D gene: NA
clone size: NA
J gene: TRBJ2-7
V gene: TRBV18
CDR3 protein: CASSQEQDYEQYF
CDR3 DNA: TGTGCCAGCTCACAAGAACAGGACTACGAGCAGTACTTC

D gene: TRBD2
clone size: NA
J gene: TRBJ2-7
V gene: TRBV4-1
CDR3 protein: CATSGGVEQYF
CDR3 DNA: TGCGCCACCTCGGGGGGGGTCGAGCAGTACTTC

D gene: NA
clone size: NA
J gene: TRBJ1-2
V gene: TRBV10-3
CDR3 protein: CAISEGRTYGYTF
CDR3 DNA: TGTGCCATCAGTGAGGGGAGAACCTATGGCTACACCTTC

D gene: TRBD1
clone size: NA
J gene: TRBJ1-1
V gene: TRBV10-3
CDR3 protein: CAISESQGVATEAFF
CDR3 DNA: TGTGCCATCAGTGAGTCTCAGGGGGTGGCCACTGAAGCTTTCTTT

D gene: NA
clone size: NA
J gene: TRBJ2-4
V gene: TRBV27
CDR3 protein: CASRQGGNIQYF
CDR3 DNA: TGTGCCAGCAGACAGGGGGGGAACATTCAGTACTTC

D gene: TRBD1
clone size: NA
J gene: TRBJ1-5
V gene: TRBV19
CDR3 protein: CASSIDPRTGRLKPQHF
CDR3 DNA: TGTGCCAGTAGTATAGACCCCAGGACAGGACGGCTAAAGCCCCAGCATTTT

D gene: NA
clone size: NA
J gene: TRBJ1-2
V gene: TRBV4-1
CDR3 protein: CASSPLDSYGYTF
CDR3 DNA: TGCGCCAGCAGCCCCCTGGACAGCTATGGCTACACCTTC

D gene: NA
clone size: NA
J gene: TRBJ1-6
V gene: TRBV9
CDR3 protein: CASSVGGARLGNSPLHF
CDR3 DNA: TGTGCCAGCAGCGTAGGTGGGGCCCGGCTAGGGAATTCACCCCTCCACTTT

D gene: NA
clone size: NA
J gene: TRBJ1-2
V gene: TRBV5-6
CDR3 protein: CASSLAGSSYGYTF
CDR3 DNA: TGTGCCAGCAGCTTGGCGGGGTCCAGCTATGGCTACACCTTC

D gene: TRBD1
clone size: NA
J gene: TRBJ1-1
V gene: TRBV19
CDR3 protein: CATRRNPGTGFVDTEAFF
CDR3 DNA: TGTGCCACCCGCAGGAATCCGGGGACAGGGTTCGTCGACACTGAAGCTTTCTTT

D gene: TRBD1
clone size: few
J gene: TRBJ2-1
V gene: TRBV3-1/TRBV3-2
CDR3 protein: CASSQTGTGYFF
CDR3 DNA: TGTGCCAGCAGCCAAACCGGGACAGGGTATTTCTTC

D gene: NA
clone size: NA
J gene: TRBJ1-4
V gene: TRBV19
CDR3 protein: CATTGGFGEKLFF
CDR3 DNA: TGTGCCACCACGGGTGGATTCGGGGAAAAACTGTTTTTT

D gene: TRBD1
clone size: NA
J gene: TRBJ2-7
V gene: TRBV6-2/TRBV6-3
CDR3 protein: CASSYFDRGEQYF
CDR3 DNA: TGTGCCAGCAGTTACTTCGACAGGGGCGAGCAGTACTTC

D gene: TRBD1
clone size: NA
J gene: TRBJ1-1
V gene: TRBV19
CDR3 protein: CASSIPGLNPSGGGHTEAFF
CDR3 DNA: TGTGCCAGTAGTATTCCCGGATTGAATCCATCAGGGGGCGGTCACACTGAAGCTTTCTTT

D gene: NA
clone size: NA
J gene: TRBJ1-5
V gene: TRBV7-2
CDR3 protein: CASSLARGDQPQHF
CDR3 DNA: TGTGCCAGCAGCTTAGCGCGTGGTGATCAGCCCCAGCATTTT

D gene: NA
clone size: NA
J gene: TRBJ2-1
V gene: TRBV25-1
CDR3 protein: CASSAVGGVSPYNEQFF
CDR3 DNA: TGTGCCAGCAGTGCCGTGGGGGGAGTGTCACCCTACAATGAGCAGTTCTTC

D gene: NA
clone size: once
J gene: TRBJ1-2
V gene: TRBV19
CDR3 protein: CASSTQTGLGYTF
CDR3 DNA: TGTGCCAGTAGTACCCAAACAGGGTTGGGCTACACCTTC

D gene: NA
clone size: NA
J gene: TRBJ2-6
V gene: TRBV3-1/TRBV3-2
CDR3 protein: CASSQDNSGANVLTF
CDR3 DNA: TGTGCCAGCAGCCAAGACAACTCTGGGGCCAACGTCCTGACTTTC

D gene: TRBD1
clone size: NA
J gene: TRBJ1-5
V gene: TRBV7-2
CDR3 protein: CASSRDRGDNQPQHF
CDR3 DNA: TGTGCCAGCAGCCGCGACAGGGGAGACAATCAGCCCCAGCATTTT

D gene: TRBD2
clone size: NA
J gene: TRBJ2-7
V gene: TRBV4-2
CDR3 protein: CASSQVHIAGEAYEQYF
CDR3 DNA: TGTGCCAGCAGCCAAGTACACATAGCGGGAGAAGCCTACGAGCAGTACTTC

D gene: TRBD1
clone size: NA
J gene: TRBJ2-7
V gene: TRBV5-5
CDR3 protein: CASSDGQAYEQYF
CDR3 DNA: TGTGCCAGCAGCGACGGACAGGCCTACGAGCAGTACTTC

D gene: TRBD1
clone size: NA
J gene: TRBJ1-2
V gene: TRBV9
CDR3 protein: CASSVGQGRSSGYTF
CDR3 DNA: TGTGCCAGCAGCGTAGGACAGGGCAGATCATCAGGCTACACCTTC

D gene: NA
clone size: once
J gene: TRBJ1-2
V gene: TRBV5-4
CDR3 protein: CASSPGGTTNYGYTF
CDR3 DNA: TGTGCCAGCAGCCCTGGAGGGACGACTAACTATGGCTACACCTTC

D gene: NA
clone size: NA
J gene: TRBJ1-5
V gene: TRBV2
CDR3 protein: CASRDDGVNQPQHF
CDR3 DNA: TGTGCCAGCAGAGACGACGGGGTTAATCAGCCCCAGCATTTT

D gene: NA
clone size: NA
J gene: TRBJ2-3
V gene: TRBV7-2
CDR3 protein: CASSLARLPGDTQYF
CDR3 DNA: TGTGCCAGCAGCTTAGCTCGACTCCCCGGAGATACGCAGTATTTT

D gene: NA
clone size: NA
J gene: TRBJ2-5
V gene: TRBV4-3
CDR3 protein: CASSQENKETQYF
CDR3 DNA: TGCGCCAGCAGCCAAGAGAACAAAGAGACCCAGTACTTC

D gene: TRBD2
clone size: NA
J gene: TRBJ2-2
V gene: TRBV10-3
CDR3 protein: CAIKSIERGVTGELFF
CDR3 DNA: TGTGCCATCAAGAGTATCGAGCGGGGGGTCACCGGGGAGCTGTTTTTT

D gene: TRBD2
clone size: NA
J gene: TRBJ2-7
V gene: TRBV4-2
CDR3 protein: CASSQGLAGASEQYF
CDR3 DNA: TGTGCCAGCAGCCAAGGGTTGGCGGGAGCAAGCGAGCAGTACTTC

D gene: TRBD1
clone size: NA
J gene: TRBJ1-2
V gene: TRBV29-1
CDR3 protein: CSANNQGGTPDDYGYTF
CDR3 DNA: TGCAGCGCCAATAATCAAGGGGGCACCCCGGATGACTATGGCTACACCTTC

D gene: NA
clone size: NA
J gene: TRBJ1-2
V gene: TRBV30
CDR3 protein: CAWTPGGYNGYTF
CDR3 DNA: TGTGCCTGGACCCCGGGGGGGTACAATGGCTACACCTTC

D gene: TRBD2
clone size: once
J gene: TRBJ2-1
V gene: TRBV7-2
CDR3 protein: CASSLRSPSGRWVEQFF
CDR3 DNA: TGTGCCAGCAGCTTAAGATCTCCCAGCGGGAGATGGGTTGAGCAGTTCTTC

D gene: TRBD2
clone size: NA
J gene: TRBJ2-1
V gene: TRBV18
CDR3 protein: CASSPVAGGSYNEQFF
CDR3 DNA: TGTGCCAGCTCACCGGTAGCGGGAGGCTCCTACAATGAGCAGTTCTTC

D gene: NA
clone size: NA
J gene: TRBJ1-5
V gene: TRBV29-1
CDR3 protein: CSVGGGSNQPQHF
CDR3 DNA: TGCAGCGTGGGGGGTGGCAGCAATCAGCCCCAGCATTTT

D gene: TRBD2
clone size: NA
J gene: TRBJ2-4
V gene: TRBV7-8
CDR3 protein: CASSSPGLSKNIQYF
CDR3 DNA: TGTGCCAGCAGCTCCCCGGGACTATCGAAAAACATTCAGTACTTC

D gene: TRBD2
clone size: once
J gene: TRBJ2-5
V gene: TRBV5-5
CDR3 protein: CASTNPGTSAYAGQETQYF
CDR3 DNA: TGTGCCAGCACTAATCCCGGGACTAGCGCCTACGCGGGCCAAGAGACCCAGTACTTC

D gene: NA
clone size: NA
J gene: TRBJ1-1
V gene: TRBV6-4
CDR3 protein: CASSDVPGRGNTEAFF
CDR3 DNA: TGTGCCAGCAGTGACGTTCCCGGACGGGGGAACACTGAAGCTTTCTTT

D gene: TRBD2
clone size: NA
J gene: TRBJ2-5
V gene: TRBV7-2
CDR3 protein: CASSHRGTRLTWETQYF
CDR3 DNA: TGTGCCAGCAGTCACAGAGGGACTAGGTTGACGTGGGAGACCCAGTACTTC

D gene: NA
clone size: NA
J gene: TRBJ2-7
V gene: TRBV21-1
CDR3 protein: CASKTSYEQYF
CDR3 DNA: TGTGCCAGCAAGACTAGCTACGAGCAGTACTTC

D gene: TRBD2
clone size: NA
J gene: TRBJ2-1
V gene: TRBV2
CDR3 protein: CASSDVLAGVVEQFF
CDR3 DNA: TGTGCCAGCAGTGACGTCCTAGCGGGAGTGGTTGAGCAGTTCTTC

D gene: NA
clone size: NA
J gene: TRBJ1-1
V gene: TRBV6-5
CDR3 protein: CASSYEAGLTEAFF
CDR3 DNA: TGTGCCAGCAGTTACGAGGCGGGCCTCACTGAAGCTTTCTTT

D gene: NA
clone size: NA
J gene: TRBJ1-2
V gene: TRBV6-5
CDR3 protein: CASKLTDSYDYTF
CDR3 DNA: TGTGCCAGCAAGCTAACGGACAGCTATGACTACACCTTC

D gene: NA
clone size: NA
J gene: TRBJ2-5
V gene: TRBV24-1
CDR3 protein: CATSDFGGSRETQYF
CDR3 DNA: TGTGCCACCAGTGATTTTGGGGGGTCTCGAGAGACCCAGTACTTC

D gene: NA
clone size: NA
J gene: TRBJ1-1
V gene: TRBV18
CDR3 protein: CASSPTTLNTEAFF
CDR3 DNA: TGTGCCAGCTCACCGACGACACTGAACACTGAAGCTTTCTTT

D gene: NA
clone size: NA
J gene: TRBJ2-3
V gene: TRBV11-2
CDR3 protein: CASSYWGDTDTQYF
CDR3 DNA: TGTGCCAGCAGTTACTGGGGGGACACAGATACGCAGTATTTT

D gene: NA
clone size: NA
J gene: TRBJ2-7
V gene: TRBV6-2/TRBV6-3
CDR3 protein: CASSYSRAGPVNEQYF
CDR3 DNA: TGTGCCAGCAGTTACTCGCGAGCGGGCCCCGTTAACGAGCAGTACTTC